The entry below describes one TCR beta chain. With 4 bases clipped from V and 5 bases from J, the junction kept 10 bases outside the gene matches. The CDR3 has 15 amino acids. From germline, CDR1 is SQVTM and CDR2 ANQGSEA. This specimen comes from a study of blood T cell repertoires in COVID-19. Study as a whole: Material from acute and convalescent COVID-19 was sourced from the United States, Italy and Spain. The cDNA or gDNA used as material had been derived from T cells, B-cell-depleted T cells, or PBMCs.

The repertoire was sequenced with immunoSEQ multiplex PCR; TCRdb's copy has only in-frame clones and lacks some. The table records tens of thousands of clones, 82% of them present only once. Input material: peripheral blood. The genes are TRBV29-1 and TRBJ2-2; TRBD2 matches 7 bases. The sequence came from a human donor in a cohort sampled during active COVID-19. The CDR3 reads CSVAPGGGVTGELFF. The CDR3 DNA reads TGCAGCGTTGCCCCCGGTGGGGGGGTTACCGGGGAGCTGTTTTTT.